This T cell receptor (beta chain) was sequenced in a study of control samples from healthy donors and cancer patients. Deletions cut 2 bases from V and 3 bases from J, with 11 bases between. From germline, CDR1 is KGHSH and CDR2 LQKENI. CDR3 length: 15 amino acids. Assay: immunoSEQ multiplex PCR; the TCRdb copy retains only in-frame clones and omits some. This sample carries about 95,000 clones, around 89% of them seen once, and the ten largest clones take roughly 14%. Sequencing input: blood. This chain uses TRBV18 with TRBJ1-5, with D possibly matching TRBD1 (5 bases). The clonotype originates from a woman aged 65 to 85 in good health. The CDR3 here is CASSPGTSNNQPQHF. CDR3 nucleotide sequence: TGTGCCAGCTCACCAGGGACGTCCAACAATCAGCCCCAGCATTTT.